The rows below give T cell receptor beta chains drawn from one sample of a study of cytomegalovirus exposure and HLA in healthy donors. The data were produced by immunoSEQ multiplex PCR, yet TCRdb's version contains in-frame clones alone and is incomplete. This sample carries around 150,000 clones, approximately 60% of them seen once, and the ten largest clones take 2% to 2.5%. Sequencing input: PBMCs. The receptor source for this set is a woman aged 40 to 50 in good health and CMV-seronegative. Both conserved end residues are part of each CDR3. Each record gives: V gene, J gene, CDR3 protein.

TRBV5-5	TRBJ1-5	CASSLSGASNQPQHF
TRBV6-5	TRBJ2-3	CASSSWTSGGPNTQYF
TRBV28	TRBJ2-5	CASSLDREYQETQYF
TRBV7-8	TRBJ1-1	CASSPPGQGSEAFF
TRBV2	TRBJ2-1	CASSEMGQGGEQFF
TRBV27	TRBJ2-3	CASSPGQLRDTQYF
TRBV19	TRBJ2-3	CASSIGNSRGSQYF
TRBV18	TRBJ1-2	CASSRQGRDYGYTF
TRBV10-3	TRBJ2-2	CASSVTGNTGELFF
TRBV2	TRBJ2-7	CASSDSGPATAEQYF
TRBV4-1	TRBJ2-1	CASSQFPQVSESYNEQFF
TRBV29-1	TRBJ1-1	CSASGALNTEAFF
TRBV2	TRBJ2-5	CASSERLDSLETQYF
TRBV6-5	TRBJ1-2	CASSYSETAYYGYTF
TRBV5-1	TRBJ2-7	CASSWQQGQYEQYF
TRBV27	TRBJ2-1	CASSLGFEAGGIYNEQFF
TRBV6-5	TRBJ1-1	CASRLRQNTEAFF
TRBV5-4	TRBJ2-3	CASSRGGRSTDTQYF
TRBV7-9	TRBJ1-6	CASSLGDTSYNSPLHF
TRBV7-8	TRBJ2-2	CASSFPPISSTGELFF
TRBV11-2	TRBJ2-1	CASSLDQGAINEQFF
TRBV28	TRBJ2-3	CASTRTGEETQYF
TRBV6-4	TRBJ2-3	CASSRDSITDTQYF
TRBV29-1	TRBJ1-2	CSVVGGKFYGYTF
TRBV7-3	TRBJ1-1	CASSLIGTGTTEAFF
TRBV7-2	TRBJ2-7	CASSFGLAVSYEQYF
TRBV30	TRBJ1-6	CAWSVGALHYNSPLHF
TRBV4-3	TRBJ1-2	CASSQADRRGFSTF
TRBV27	TRBJ1-1	CASRLTGLNTEAFF
TRBV30	TRBJ1-1	CAWSVRSRTEAFF
TRBV2	TRBJ2-1	CASRTAQGTYNEQFF
TRBV7-2	TRBJ2-2	CASSQQWLANTGELFF
TRBV6-6	TRBJ2-7	CASSYSSAYEQYF
TRBV10-3	TRBJ2-1	CAISPRLPSYNEQFF